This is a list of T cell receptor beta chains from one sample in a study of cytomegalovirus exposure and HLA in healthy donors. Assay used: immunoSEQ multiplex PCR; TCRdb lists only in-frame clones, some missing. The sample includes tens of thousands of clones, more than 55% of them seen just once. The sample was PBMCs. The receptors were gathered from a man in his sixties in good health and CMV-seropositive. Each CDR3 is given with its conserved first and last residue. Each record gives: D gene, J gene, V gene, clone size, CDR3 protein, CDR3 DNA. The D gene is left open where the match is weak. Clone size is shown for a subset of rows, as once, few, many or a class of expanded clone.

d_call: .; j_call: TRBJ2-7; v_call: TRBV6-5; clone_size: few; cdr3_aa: CASSSGSYEQYF; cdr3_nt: TGTGCCAGCAGTTCCGGCTCCTACGAGCAGTACTTC
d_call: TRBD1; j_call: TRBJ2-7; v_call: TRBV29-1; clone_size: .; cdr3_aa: CSVSGQGPEQYF; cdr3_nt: TGCAGCGTTTCCGGACAGGGGCCCGAGCAGTACTTC
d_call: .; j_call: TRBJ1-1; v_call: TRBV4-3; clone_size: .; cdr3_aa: CASSQDFPQLTEAFF; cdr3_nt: TGCGCCAGCAGCCAAGATTTCCCCCAACTCACGGAAGCTTTCTTT
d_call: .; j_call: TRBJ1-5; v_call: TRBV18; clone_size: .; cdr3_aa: CASSPKSGDQPQHF; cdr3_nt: TGTGCCAGCTCACCAAAGTCAGGGGACCAGCCCCAGCATTTT
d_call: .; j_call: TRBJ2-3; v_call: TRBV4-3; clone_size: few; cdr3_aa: CASSQDWGEMDTQYF; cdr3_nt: TGCGCCAGCAGCCAAGATTGGGGGGAAATGGATACGCAGTATTTT
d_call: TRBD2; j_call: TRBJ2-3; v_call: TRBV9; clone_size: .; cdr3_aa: CASSVLAGSTDTQYF; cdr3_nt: TGTGCCAGCAGCGTCCTAGCGGGAAGCACAGATACGCAGTATTTT
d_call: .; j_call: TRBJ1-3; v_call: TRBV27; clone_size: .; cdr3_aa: CASSFAGTGNTIYF; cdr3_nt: TGTGCCAGCAGTTTCGCAGGGACTGGAAACACCATATATTTT
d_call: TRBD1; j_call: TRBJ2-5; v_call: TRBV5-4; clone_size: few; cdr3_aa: CASSEGQGGRETQYF; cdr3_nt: TGTGCCAGCAGCGAAGGACAGGGGGGAAGGGAGACCCAGTACTTC
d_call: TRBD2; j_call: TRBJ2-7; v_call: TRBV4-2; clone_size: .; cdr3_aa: CASSQGQGGDEQYF; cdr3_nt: TGTGCCAGCAGCCAAGGGCAGGGAGGGGACGAGCAGTACTTC
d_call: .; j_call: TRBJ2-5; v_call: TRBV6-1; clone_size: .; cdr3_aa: CASSEHGVRGTQYF; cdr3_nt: TGTGCCAGCAGTGAACACGGGGTTCGGGGGACCCAGTACTTC
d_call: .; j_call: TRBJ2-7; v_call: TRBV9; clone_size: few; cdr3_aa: CASSLRPSSYEQYF; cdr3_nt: TGTGCCAGCAGCCTTCGCCCGAGCTCCTACGAGCAGTACTTC
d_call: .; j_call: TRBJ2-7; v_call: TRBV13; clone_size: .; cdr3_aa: CASSFRGSYEQYF; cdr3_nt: TGTGCCAGCAGCTTCAGGGGATCCTACGAGCAGTACTTC
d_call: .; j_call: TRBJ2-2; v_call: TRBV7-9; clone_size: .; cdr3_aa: CASSLSGTGELFF; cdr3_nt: TGTGCCAGCAGCTTAAGCGGCACCGGGGAGCTGTTTTTT
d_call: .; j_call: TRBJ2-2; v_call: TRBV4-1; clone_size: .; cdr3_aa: CASSQVTAGELFF; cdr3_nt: TGCGCCAGCAGCCAAGTTACGGCCGGGGAGCTGTTTTTT
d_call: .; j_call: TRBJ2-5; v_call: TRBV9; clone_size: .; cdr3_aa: CASSAASTGETQYF; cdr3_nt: TGTGCCAGCAGCGCCGCTAGCACGGGGGAGACCCAGTACTTC
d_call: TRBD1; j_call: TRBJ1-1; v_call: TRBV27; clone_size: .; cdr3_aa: CASSFSGGPEAFF; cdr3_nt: TGTGCCAGCAGTTTTTCAGGGGGCCCTGAAGCTTTCTTT
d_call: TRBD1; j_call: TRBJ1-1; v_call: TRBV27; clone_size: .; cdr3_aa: CASRGQGASEAFF; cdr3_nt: TGTGCCAGCAGGGGACAGGGGGCATCTGAAGCTTTCTTT
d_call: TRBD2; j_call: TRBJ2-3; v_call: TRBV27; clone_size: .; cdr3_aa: CASRSGSYTDTQYF; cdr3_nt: TGTGCCAGCAGGAGCGGGAGTTACACAGATACGCAGTATTTT
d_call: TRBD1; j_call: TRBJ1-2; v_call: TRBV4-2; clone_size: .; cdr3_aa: CASSQGLGQNYGYTF; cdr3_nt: TGTGCCAGCAGCCAGGGGTTGGGACAGAACTATGGCTACACCTTC
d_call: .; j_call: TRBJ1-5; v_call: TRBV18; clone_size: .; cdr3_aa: CASSPQDNQPQHF; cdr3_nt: TGTGCCAGCTCACCCCAGGACAATCAGCCCCAGCATTTT
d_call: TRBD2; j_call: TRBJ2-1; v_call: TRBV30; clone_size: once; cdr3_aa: CAWASGVYNEQFF; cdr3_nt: TGTGCCTGGGCTAGCGGGGTCTACAATGAGCAGTTCTTC
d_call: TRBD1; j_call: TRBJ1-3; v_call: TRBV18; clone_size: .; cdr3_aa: CASSPGTASGNTIYF; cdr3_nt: TGTGCCAGCTCACCAGGGACAGCCTCTGGAAACACCATATATTTT
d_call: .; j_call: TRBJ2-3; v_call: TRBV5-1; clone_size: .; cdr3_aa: CASSFRDTDTQYF; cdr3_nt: TGCGCCAGCAGCTTCCGGGACACAGATACGCAGTATTTT
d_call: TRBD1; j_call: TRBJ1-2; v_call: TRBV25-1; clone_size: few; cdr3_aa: CASSDSDRVRGYTF; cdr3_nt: TGTGCCAGCAGTGACTCCGACAGGGTGAGAGGCTACACCTTC
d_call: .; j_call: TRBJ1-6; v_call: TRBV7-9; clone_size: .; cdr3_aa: CASSPSRSGAGGANSPLHF; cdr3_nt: TGTGCCAGCAGCCCTAGCAGGTCAGGGGCCGGCGGAGCTAATTCACCCCTCCACTTT
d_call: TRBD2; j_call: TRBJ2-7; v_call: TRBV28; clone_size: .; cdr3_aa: CASSSILLAGSYEQYF; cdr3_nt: TGTGCCAGCAGTTCCATATTACTAGCGGGAAGCTACGAGCAGTACTTC
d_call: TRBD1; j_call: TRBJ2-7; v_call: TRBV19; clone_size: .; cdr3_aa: CASSKGQGPYEQYF; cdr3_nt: TGTGCCAGTAGTAAGGGACAGGGGCCCTACGAGCAGTACTTC
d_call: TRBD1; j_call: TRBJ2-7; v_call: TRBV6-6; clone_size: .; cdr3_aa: CASSYSSGQAAYEQYF; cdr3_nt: TGTGCCAGCAGTTACTCCTCCGGACAGGCAGCCTACGAGCAGTACTTC
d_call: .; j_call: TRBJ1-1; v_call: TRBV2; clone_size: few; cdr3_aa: CASSSLPGTTNTEAFF; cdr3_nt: TGTGCCAGCAGTTCTCTCCCCGGGACAACGAACACTGAAGCTTTCTTT
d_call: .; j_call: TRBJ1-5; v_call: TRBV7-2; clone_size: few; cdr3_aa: CASSFLQGRNQPQHF; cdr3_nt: TGTGCCAGCAGCTTTCTCCAGGGGAGAAATCAGCCCCAGCATTTT
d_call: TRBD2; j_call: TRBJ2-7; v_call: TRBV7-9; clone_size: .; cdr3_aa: CASSSLGTSGRDEQYF; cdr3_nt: TGTGCCAGCAGCTCCTTAGGGACTAGCGGGAGGGACGAGCAGTACTTC
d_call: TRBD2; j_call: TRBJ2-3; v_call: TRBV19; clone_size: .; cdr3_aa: CASIAGDTQYF; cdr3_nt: TGTGCCAGTATAGCGGGAGATACGCAGTATTTT
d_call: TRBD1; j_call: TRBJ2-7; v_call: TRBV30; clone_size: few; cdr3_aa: CAWDEGRGLGEQYF; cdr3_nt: TGTGCCTGGGACGAGGGCAGGGGGCTTGGAGAGCAGTACTTC
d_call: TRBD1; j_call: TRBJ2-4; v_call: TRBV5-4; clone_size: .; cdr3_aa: CASSLQGAKNIQYF; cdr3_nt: TGTGCCAGCAGCTTACAGGGGGCCAAAAACATTCAGTACTTC
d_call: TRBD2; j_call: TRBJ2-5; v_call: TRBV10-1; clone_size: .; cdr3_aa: CASSDSGGRETQYF; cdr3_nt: TGCGCCAGCAGTGATAGCGGGGGGCGGGAGACCCAGTACTTC
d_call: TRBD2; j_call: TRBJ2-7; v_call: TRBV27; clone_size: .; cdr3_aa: CASSLRTSGVEQYF; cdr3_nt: TGTGCCAGCAGTTTGCGGACTAGCGGGGTCGAGCAGTACTTC
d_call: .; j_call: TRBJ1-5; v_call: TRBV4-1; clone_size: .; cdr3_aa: CASSQAGISNQPQHF; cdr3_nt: TGCGCCAGCAGCCAAGCAGGGATCTCCAATCAGCCCCAGCATTTT
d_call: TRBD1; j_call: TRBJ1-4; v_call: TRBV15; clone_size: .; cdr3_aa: CATSRTGVSEKLFF; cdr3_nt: TGTGCCACCAGCCGGACAGGGGTTAGTGAAAAACTGTTTTTT
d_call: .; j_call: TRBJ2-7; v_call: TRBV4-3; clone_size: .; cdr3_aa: CASSPGFGSYEQYF; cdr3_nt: TGCGCCAGCAGCCCCGGGTTTGGGTCCTACGAGCAGTACTTC
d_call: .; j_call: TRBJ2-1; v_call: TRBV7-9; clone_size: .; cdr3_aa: CSSSPQDTEQFF; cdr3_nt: TGTTCCAGCAGCCCACAGGATACTGAGCAGTTCTTC
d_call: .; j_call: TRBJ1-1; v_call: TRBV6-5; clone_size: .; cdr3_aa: CASSYDTAYTEAFF; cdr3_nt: TGTGCCAGCAGTTACGACACAGCTTACACTGAAGCTTTCTTT
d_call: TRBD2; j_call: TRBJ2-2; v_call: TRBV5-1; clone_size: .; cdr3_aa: CASSVLAGSGELFF; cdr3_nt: TGCGCCAGCAGCGTTTTAGCGGGATCCGGGGAGCTGTTTTTT
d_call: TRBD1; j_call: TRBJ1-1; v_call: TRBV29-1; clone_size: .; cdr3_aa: CSVVTGGTEAFF; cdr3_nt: TGCAGCGTTGTAACAGGGGGTACTGAAGCTTTCTTT
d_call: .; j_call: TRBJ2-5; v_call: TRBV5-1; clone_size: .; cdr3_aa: CASSPGRGAETQYF; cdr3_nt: TGCGCCAGCAGCCCAGGTCGGGGGGCGGAGACCCAGTACTTC
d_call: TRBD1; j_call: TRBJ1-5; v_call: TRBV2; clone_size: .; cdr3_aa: CASVPGQGIGNQPQHF; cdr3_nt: TGTGCCAGCGTCCCGGGACAGGGTATAGGCAATCAGCCCCAGCATTTT
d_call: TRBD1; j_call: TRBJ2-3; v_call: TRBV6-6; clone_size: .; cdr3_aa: CASRIGTGGTDTQYF; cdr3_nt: TGTGCCAGCAGAATCGGGACAGGGGGCACAGATACGCAGTATTTT
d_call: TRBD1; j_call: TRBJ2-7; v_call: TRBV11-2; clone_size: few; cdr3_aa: CASSSLRGTGDEQYF; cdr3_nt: TGTGCCAGCAGCTCCCTGCGGGGGACAGGGGACGAGCAGTACTTC
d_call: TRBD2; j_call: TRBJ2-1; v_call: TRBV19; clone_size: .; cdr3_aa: CASSDSGGAYNEQFF; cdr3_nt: TGTGCCAGTAGTGATAGCGGGGGGGCTTATAATGAGCAGTTCTTC
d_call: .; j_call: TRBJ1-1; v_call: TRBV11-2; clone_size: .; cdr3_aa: CASSLASLVNTEAFF; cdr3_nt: TGTGCCAGCAGCTTAGCGAGCCTTGTCAACACTGAAGCTTTCTTT
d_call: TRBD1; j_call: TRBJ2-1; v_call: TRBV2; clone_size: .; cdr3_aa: CAGGQGAPGEQFF; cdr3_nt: TGTGCCGGGGGACAGGGGGCGCCGGGTGAGCAGTTCTTC
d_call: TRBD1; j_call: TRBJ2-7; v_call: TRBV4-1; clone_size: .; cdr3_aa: CASSQPGQGYEQYF; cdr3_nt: TGCGCCAGCAGCCAACCGGGACAGGGGTACGAGCAGTACTTC
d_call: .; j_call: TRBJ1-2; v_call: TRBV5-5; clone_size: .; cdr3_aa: CASSPLGLGYTF; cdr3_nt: TGTGCCAGCAGCCCTTTAGGACTTGGCTACACCTTC
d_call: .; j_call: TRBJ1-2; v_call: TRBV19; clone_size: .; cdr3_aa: CASAKITTGWWGYTF; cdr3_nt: TGTGCCAGCGCGAAAATTACCACAGGGTGGTGGGGCTACACCTTC
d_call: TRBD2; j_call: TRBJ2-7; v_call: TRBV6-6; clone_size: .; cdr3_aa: CASRLAGGYGQYF; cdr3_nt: TGTGCCAGTCGACTAGCGGGGGGTTACGGGCAGTACTTC
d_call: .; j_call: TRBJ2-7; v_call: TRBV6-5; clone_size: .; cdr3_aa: CASSYRTAYEQYF; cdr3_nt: TGTGCCAGCAGTTACAGGACAGCCTACGAGCAGTACTTC